This T cell receptor (beta chain) is drawn from a study of T cell responses to AZD1222 COVID-19 vaccine (dated by TCRdb to the early 2020s). With regard to the full study: A total of about 230 trial participants underwent TCR sequencing, of whom some 210 received two doses of AZD1222 and approximately 25 received two doses of the MenACWY control vaccine. Trial participants were enrolled into age subgroups of 18-55, 56-69 and 70-plus years, which contained 148, 28 and 57 TCR-sequenced participants, respectively. What the study reported, not specific to this receptor: Because no day 14 peak-response samples were available, repertoires were characterized only after the peak T cell response. In the small 56-69-year group, the increase in depth fell short of significance, most likely because of low power. The whole spike protein was spanned by vaccine-associated CD4 TCRs, and dominant responses were seen in regions 160-218 and 743-854. Most participants were white British and females outnumbered males, and the authors suggested that clonal diversity may have been underestimated. After two AZD1222 doses, both the breadth and the depth of spike-specific TCRs were significantly higher than at day 0 and than in MenACWY recipients. Reportedly, almost half of the unique spike-specific TCRs recognized epitopes lying outside the regions that are mutated in the B.1.351 and B.1.1.7 variants. Conclusions about previously exposed vaccinees are limited because only six or seven AZD1222 recipients were SARS-CoV-2 seropositive at baseline.

Taken with the paper, the label for time point translates to: baseline before first vaccination. The treatment or condition label here, explained by the study, means: meningococcal conjugate vaccine given as trial control. Vaccinee samples were obtained from the UK trials COV001 and COV002, which included a single-blind randomized controlled phase 2/3 trial of AZD1222 (ChAdOx1 nCoV-19) in healthy adults. For TCRbeta chain sequencing, PBMC samples were collected from trial participants at day 0 and at day 28 after the second dose. The junction carries 8 bases between V and J, which are trimmed by 9 bases and 1 base respectively. According to the germline V gene, CDR1 reads KGHDR and CDR2 reads SFDVKD. CDR3 length: 13 amino acids, cysteine to phenylalanine. The DNA shown is the 39-base CDR3, in frame from base 1. The CDR3 regions of human TCRbeta chains were analyzed by immunosequencing. Regarding the original processing steps: Repertoire TCRs were checked for matches against a reference library of SARS-CoV-2-specific TCRs that had been generated using the MIRA antigen-specificity platform. Breadth meant the fraction of unique TCRs that were SARS-CoV-2-associated, whereas depth meant the fraction of total T cells that were SARS-CoV-2-associated. Using the MIRA data, each spike-specific TCR was mapped to the spike region that the TCR reacts to and placed in a CD4 or CD8 class. Log10-transformed breadth and depth values were compared by one-way ANOVA with Sidak's multiple comparisons tests. The source is immuneACCESS, and TCRdb retained only in-frame sequences with V and J called. Part of the clones is not carried over; for the studies checked, unresolved V genes explain less than half of this, and the remainder is unexplained. The DNA was the basis for D and trimming; V, J and clone size are from that table. Counted in this sample were around 160,000 clones; around 90% of them appeared once. Roughly 2.8% of the sample goes to the ten largest clones.

A remark on this clone: Its antigen is unknown. Per-base qualities were not stored, and no clone one base away is much larger.

The specimen was peripheral blood, collected on day 0 of MenACWY control vaccination. This receptor was taken from an adult in good health. The rearrangement combines TRBV24-1 with TRBJ2-2; matching of 5 bases hints at TRBD1 as the D gene. The DNA sequence is as follows: TGTGCCACCGGTCAGGGGAACACCGGGGAGCTGTTTTTT. The translation is CATGQGNTGELFF.